Below are 20 T cell receptor beta chains sequenced from a single sample in a study of CD8 T cells in ankylosing spondylitis. Regarding the study as a whole: Seven to nine highly homologous variants made up a TCR beta motif, and this motif appeared characteristic of ankylosing spondylitis blood.

TCRdb redid the calling of the 5' RACE reads with MiXCR, one entry per CDR3 protein. The table shows about 200,000 distinct CDR3 sequences, with around 6.6% occurring only once. What these receptors recognize is not known. Sequencing was done on a sample of blood, either unsorted or a sorted T cell fraction (not recorded which). These receptors were obtained from a male donor with ankylosing spondylitis.

The J gene is TRBJ2-1, the V gene TRBV11-3; no reliable D call. The CDR3 consists of 13 residues. Deletions cut 3 bases from V and 10 bases from J, with 13 bases between. Germline CDR1 SGHNT, CDR2 YENEEA. CDR3 bases: TGTGCCAGCAGCTTCAACGTTAGGGCCGAGCAGTTCTTC. Translation gives CASSFNVRAEQFF.

This clonotype was counted at least ten times. V is TRBV7-9 and J is TRBJ2-7; no reliable D call. This CDR3 comprises 13 residues. The germline gives CDR1 SEHNR, CDR2 FQNEAQ (reference sequence). Trimming shortened V by 6 bases and J by 4 bases, and 13 bases separated the two germline ends. The CDR3 bases are TGTGCCAGCAGTTTTCCCCACAGTTACGAGCAGTACTTC. This encodes CASSFPHSYEQYF.

This clonotype has more than one count but fewer than ten. The rearrangement joins TRBV12-3 or TRBV12-4 to TRBJ1-2, with a weak D call TRBD1 (5 bases). V was pared by 2 bases and J by 4 bases, with 17 bases between. The CDR3 length is 16 residues. CDR3 sequence reads: CASSLTAGPKIYGYTF. The CDR3 nucleotides are TGTGCCAGCAGTTTAACCGCGGGACCGAAGATCTATGGCTACACCTTC.

This clonotype was picked up a small number of times. One end of the junction is discordant with germline, which a read error may explain. V usage is TRBV20-1 and J usage is TRBJ1-6; TRBD1 might be the D (5 bases). Germline V gene lookup returns CDR1 DFQATT and CDR2 SNEGSKA (reference sequence). The CDR3 has 15 residues. CDR3 region: CCARAQGNYNSPLHF. DNA of the CDR3: TGCTGTGCTAGAGCGCAGGGAAACTATAATTCACCCCTCCACTTT.

On this clonotype itself: Germline is not matched at one junction end, which may reflect a read error. The V call is TRBV4-1, the J call TRBJ2-5; 11 nucleotides match TRBD2. The CDR3 covers 19 residues. The germline V gene has CDR1 MGHRA and CDR2 YSYEKL. CDR3 amino acids: CASSQTGVAGGPTGALGVF. The DNA of the CDR3 is TGCGCCAGCAGCCAAACTGGGGTAGCGGGAGGGCCGACTGGAGCTCTCGGCGTCTTC.

The V gene is TRBV6-5, the J gene TRBJ1-2; no clear D gene. Per the germline V gene, CDR1 is MNHEY and CDR2 is SVGAGI. The CDR3 is 14 amino acids. V lost 0 bases and J lost 4, with 9 bases in between. The CDR3 is CASSYSIEPYGYTF. The CDR3 region has the DNA TGTGCCAGCAGTTACTCGATAGAGCCCTATGGCTACACCTTC.

The rearrangement links TRBV5-6 to TRBJ1-2; D gene uncertain. CDR3 length equals 13 residues. Germline loops: CDR1 SGHDT, CDR2 YYEEEE. The V and J ends lost 8 bases and 3 bases respectively, with 14 bases between them. The CDR3 reads CARGLGPDYGYTF. DNA of the CDR3: TGTGCCAGGGGCCTCGGGCCAGACTATGGCTACACCTTC.

The sample holds many counts of this clonotype. The chain uses TRBV7-2 and TRBJ1-1; D is undetermined. Per germline, CDR1 SGHTA and CDR2 FQGNSA. The CDR3 spans 13 residues. V lost 2 bases, J lost 5 bases, and 9 bases lay in between. CDR3 region: CASSLTGPTEAFF. CDR3 sequence (DNA): TGTGCCAGCAGCTTAACGGGCCCTACTGAAGCTTTCTTT.

There are many counts of this clonotype. The chain carries TRBV14 and TRBJ2-3, with a tentative D call TRBD2 (6 bases). The CDR3 is 15 amino acids. V lost 4 bases, J lost 2 bases, and 13 bases lay in between. Germline CDR1 and CDR2: SGHDN and FVKESK. CDR3 sequence: CASSPLVAVTDTQYF. In DNA, the CDR3 is TGTGCCAGCAGCCCTCTGGTAGCGGTCACAGATACGCAGTATTTT.

This clonotype was recorded at least ten times. The chain is built from TRBV21-1 and TRBJ2-7; TRBD2, as called in the table, went unchecked against the DNA. TRBV21-1 is designated a pseudogene. The CDR3 runs 19 residues. The CDR3 here is CARSNGVQLADNLSYEQYF. The CDR3 nucleotides read TGTGCCAGGAGTAATGGAGTCCAACTAGCGGATAACCTATCCTACGAGCAGTACTTC.

This clonotype has more than one count but fewer than ten. This chain uses TRBV5-1 with TRBJ2-2; D could derive from TRBD1 or TRBD2 (5 bases each). CDR1 is SGHRS, CDR2 YFSETQ, per germline. The CDR3 totals 15 residues. Trimming took off 4 bases at V and 0 bases at J, with 10 bases between the two ends. CDR3 DNA sequence: TGCGCCAGCAGCGGGGGACGGCCGAACACCGGGGAGCTGTTTTTT. Amino acid sequence: CASSGGRPNTGELFF.

The chain combines TRBV11-2 with TRBJ2-1; 9 positions agree with TRBD2. Germline V gives CDR1 SGHAT, CDR2 FQNNGV. The CDR3 has 15 amino acids. J gave up 8 bases and V 1 base, and 6 bases lay outside the gene matches. The CDR3: CASSLARGGFDEQFF. CDR3 coding DNA: TGTGCCAGCAGCTTAGCGCGGGGGGGATTCGATGAGCAGTTCTTC.

The table lists this clonotype with a few counts. This chain links TRBV5-1 with TRBJ2-7, with 8 bases fitting TRBD1. Germline assignment: CDR1 SGHRS and CDR2 YFSETQ. This CDR3 contains 15 residues. V shed 1 base, J shed 3 bases, and the junction held 6 bases outside the gene matches. CDR3 in DNA: TGCGCCAGCAGCTTGAGGCGGACAGGGATCTACGAGCAGTACTTC. As protein: CASSLRRTGIYEQYF.

The CDR3: CASSQARTILLNTGELFF. The CDR3 coding sequence is TGCGCCAGCAGCCAAGCCCGGACGATTTTACTGAACACCGGGGAGCTGTTTTTT. The rearrangement links TRBV4-3 to TRBJ2-2; D is ambiguous. Per the germline V gene, CDR1 is LGHNA and CDR2 is YSLEER. Trimming shortened V by 1 base and J by 1 base, and 16 bases separated the two germline ends. The CDR3 extends over 18 amino acids.

This clonotype was detected ten times or more. This rearrangement joins TRBV5-5 to TRBJ2-1, with 10 bases identical to TRBD1. Germline V gives CDR1 SGHKS, CDR2 YYEKEE (reference sequence). The V gene end was trimmed by 6 bases and the J gene end by 9 bases; junction bases not matched to a gene: 9. The CDR3 length is 14 residues. The CDR3 loop is CASTWDRGGSEQFF. CDR3 DNA: TGTGCCAGCACTTGGGACAGGGGAGGGAGTGAGCAGTTCTTC.

This clonotype showed up many times. V usage is TRBV20-1 and J usage is TRBJ2-4, with D maybe TRBD1 (5 bases). The CDR3 is made up of 16 amino acids. From germline, CDR1 is DFQATT and CDR2 SNEGSKA (reference sequence). Trimming cost V 5 bases and J 0 bases, with 17 bases left between them. In DNA, the CDR3 is TGCAGTGCTCCAGGCCTTGACAGCCTAGCCAAAAACATTCAGTACTTC. Residues: CSAPGLDSLAKNIQYF.

To note about this clonotype: Its ends do not fully match the called genes, so a read error is possible. This chain joins TRBV29-1 and TRBJ2-4, with 8 bases identical to TRBD1. The CDR3 is made up of 12 amino acids. In germline, CDR1 is SQVTM, CDR2 ANQGSEA. The CDR3 bases are TGCAGCGCCTGGACAGGGAAAAACATTGAGTACTTC. The encoded protein is CSAWTGKNIEYF.

This clonotype came up many times. This sequence joins TRBV28 and TRBJ2-1; 11 nucleotides match TRBD2. CDR3 size: 17 residues. Germline V CDR1 and CDR2: MDHEN, SYDVKM. V trimming: 3 bases; J trimming: 1 base; junction bases outside the gene matches: 5. The CDR3 region has the DNA TGTGCCAGCAGTTTTCCTAGCGGGAGGCCGTCCTACAATGAGCAGTTCTTC. This sequence encodes CASSFPSGRPSYNEQFF.

This clonotype has a count of ten or more. CDR3 bases: TGCGCCAGCAGCCGAGGACAGGGGCGCACAGATACGCAGTATTTT. This encodes CASSRGQGRTDTQYF. The chain joins TRBV4-3 to TRBJ2-3, with 9 bases identical to TRBD1. The V segment lost 4 bases and the J segment 1 base; nucleotides outside the gene matches: 3. Per germline, CDR1 LGHNA and CDR2 YSLEER. CDR3 length: 15 amino acids.

The chain has TRBV4-3 and TRBJ2-1, with D perhaps matching TRBD2 (6 bases). V dropped 0 bases and J dropped 9 bases, with 18 bases sitting between them. This CDR3 spans 16 amino acids. Germline loops: CDR1 LGHNA, CDR2 YSLEER. CDR3 loop: CASSQDFPGEDGEQFF. Here the CDR3 DNA reads TGCGCCAGCAGCCAAGACTTCCCGGGAGAGGATGGTGAGCAGTTCTTC.